This T cell receptor (beta chain) stems from a study of shared clonotypes between healthy human individuals. Looked up from germline, CDR1 is SGHTA and CDR2 is FQGNSA. V lost 1 base to trimming and J lost 1 base, with 7 bases between them. The CDR3 spans 14 residues. Per the original methods: ImmunoSEQ gave junction-only sequences without quality scores, so filtering differed. Assay used: immunoSEQ multiplex PCR; TCRdb lists only in-frame clones, some missing. The V and J calls and clone size are taken from that table; D and trimming were inferred from the DNA. Found here are about 510,000 clones, approximately 79% of them singletons; the top ten hold 13%.

The receptor was derived from a woman aged 40 to 55 in good health. Some clones in this sample may be carry-over from other donors' samples. The sequencing input was PBMCs. The chain has TRBV7-2 and TRBJ1-1; D possibly corresponds to TRBD1 (5 bases). CDR3 DNA: TGTGCCAGCAGCTTAGGGGGACGGAACACTGAAGCTTTCTTT. This gives the protein CASSLGGRNTEAFF.